This entry features one T cell receptor (beta chain) sequence. The data belong to a study of blood T cell repertoires in COVID-19. Study details: Samples came from the United States, Italy and Spain, spanning acute and convalescent COVID-19. PBMCs, B-cell-depleted T cells, or T cells were the source of the cDNA or gDNA that made up the material.

Original analysis: Estimation of nucleated cell counts was performed using reference gene primer amplification. Produced via immunoSEQ multiplex PCR; TCRdb's table is partial and in-frame only. The V and J calls and the clone size are those of that table, but D and trimming were determined from the DNA. The table shows about 86,000 clones, with approximately 88% occurring only once. V dropped 0 bases and J dropped 7; count of bases not matched to a gene: 7. CDR3 size: 15 residues. Germline CDR1 LGHDT, CDR2 YNNKEL (reference sequence). The sample consisted of peripheral blood. The rearrangement links TRBV3-1 (or the pseudogene TRBV3-2) to TRBJ2-7; 9 bases agree with TRBD2. The receptor comes from an elderly woman with active or convalescent COVID-19. This CDR3 is CASSQDRAGGREQYF. CDR3 sequence (DNA): TGTGCCAGCAGCCAAGATAGAGCGGGGGGCCGAGAGCAGTACTTC.